This T cell receptor beta chain was sequenced during a study of blood T cell repertoires in COVID-19. Study at large: Sites in the United States, Italy and Spain provided acute and convalescent COVID-19 samples.

Original analysis: Nucleated cell counts were estimated from reference gene primer amplification. This table comes from immunoSEQ multiplex PCR, and its TCRdb copy is limited to in-frame clones, with some not included. V, J and clone size reflect that table, while D and trimming were determined from the DNA. Here the sample spans fewer than 200,000 clones, roughly 89% being singletons. The CDR3 has 15 amino acids. Looked up from germline, CDR1 is SEHNR and CDR2 is FQNEAQ (reference sequence). Trimming stripped 1 base from V and 6 bases from J, with 12 bases between. The J gene is TRBJ2-2, the V gene TRBV7-9, with D possibly being TRBD2 (6 bases). This receptor was obtained from a woman between 18 and 29 years old who had recovered from COVID-19. Input material: peripheral blood. The CDR3 region is CASSLVGSRAGELFF. CDR3 DNA: TGTGCCAGCAGCTTAGTCGGGAGTAGGGCCGGGGAGCTGTTTTTT.